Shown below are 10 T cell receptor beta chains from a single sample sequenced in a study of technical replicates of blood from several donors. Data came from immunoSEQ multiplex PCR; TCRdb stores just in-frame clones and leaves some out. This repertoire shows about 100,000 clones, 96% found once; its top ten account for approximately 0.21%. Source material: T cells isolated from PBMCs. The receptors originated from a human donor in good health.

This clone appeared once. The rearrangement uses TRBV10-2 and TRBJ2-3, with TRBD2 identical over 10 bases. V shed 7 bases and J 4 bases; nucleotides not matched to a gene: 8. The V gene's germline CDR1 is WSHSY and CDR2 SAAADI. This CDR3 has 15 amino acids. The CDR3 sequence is CASKLLAGGADTQYF. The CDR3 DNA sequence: TGCGCCAGCAAACTATTAGCGGGAGGTGCAGATACGCAGTATTTT.

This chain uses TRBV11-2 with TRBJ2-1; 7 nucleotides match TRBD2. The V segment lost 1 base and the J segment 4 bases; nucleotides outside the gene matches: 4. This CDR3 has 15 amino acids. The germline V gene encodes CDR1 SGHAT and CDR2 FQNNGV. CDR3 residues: CASSLGPSGYNEQFF. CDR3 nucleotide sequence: TGTGCCAGCAGCTTAGGCCCTAGCGGTTACAATGAGCAGTTCTTC.

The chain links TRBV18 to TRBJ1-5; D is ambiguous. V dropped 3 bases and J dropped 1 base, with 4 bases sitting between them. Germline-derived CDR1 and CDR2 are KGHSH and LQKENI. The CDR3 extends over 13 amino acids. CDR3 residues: CASSPGSNQPQHF. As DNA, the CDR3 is TGTGCCAGCTCACCTGGCAGCAATCAGCCCCAGCATTTT.

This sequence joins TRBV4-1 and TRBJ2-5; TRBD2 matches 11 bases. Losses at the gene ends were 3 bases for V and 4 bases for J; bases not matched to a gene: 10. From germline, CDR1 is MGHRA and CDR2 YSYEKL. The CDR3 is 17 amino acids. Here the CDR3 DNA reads TGCGCCAGCAGCCAGGGTCGAGCCGGGACTAGCGGAGAGACCCAGTACTTC. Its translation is CASSQGRAGTSGETQYF.

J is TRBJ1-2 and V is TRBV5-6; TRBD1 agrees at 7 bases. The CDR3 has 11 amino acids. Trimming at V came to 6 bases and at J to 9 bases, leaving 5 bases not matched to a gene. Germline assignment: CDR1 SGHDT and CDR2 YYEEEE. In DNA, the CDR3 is TGTGCCAGCATCCGACAGGGCAGCTACACCTTC. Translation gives CASIRQGSYTF.

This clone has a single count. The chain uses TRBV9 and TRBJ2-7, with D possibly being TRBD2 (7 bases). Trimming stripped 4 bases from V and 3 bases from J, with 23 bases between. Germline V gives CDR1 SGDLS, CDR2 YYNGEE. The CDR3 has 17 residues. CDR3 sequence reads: CASSPRSVGGHLYEQYF. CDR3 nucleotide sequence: TGTGCCAGCAGCCCAAGAAGCGTCGGGGGGCACCTCTACGAGCAGTACTTC.

CDR3 sequence (DNA): TGTGCCAGCAGCTTAGGGGGACTAGCGGGAGCAACAGATACGCAGTATTTT. This codes for CASSLGGLAGATDTQYF. The V gene is TRBV11-1, the J gene TRBJ2-3; 14 bases are shared with TRBD2. CDR1 and CDR2 from the germline V gene are SGHAT and FQDESV (reference sequence). This CDR3 has 17 amino acids. V gave up 1 base and J gave up 3 bases; unmatched junction bases: 3. The full variable domain, rest sourced from reference TRBV11-1 and TRBJ2-3, is EAEVAQSPRYKITEKSQAVAFWCDPISGHATLYWYRQILGQGPELLVQFQDESVVDDSQLPKDRFSAERLKGVDSTLKIQPAELGDSAMYLCASSLGGLAGATDTQYFGPGTRLTVL.

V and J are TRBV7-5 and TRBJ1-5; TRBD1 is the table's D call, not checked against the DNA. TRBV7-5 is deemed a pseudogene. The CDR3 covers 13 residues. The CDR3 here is CVRSLRGGQPQHF. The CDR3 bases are TGTGTCAGAAGCTTAAGAGGGGGACAGCCCCAGCATTTT.

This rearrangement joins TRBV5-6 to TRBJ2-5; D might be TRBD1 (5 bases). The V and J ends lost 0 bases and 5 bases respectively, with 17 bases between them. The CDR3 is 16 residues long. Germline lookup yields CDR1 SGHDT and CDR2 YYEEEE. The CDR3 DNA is TGTGCCAGCAGCTTGGCCTCTAGGGGCCCTCCGGAGACCCAGTACTTC. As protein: CASSLASRGPPETQYF.

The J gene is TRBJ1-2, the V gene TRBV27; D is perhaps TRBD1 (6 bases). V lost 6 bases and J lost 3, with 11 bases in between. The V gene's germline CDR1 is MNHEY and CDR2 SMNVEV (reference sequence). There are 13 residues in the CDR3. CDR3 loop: CASSLTGYYGYTF. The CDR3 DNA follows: TGTGCCAGCAGCCTAACAGGGTACTATGGCTACACCTTC.